This is a list of T cell receptor beta chains from one sample in a study of shared clonotypes between healthy human individuals. Method: immunoSEQ multiplex PCR; TCRdb's copy keeps in-frame clones and lacks some. The sample shows more than 550,000 clones, about 90% of them seen only once. Sequenced input: naive CD8+ T cells sorted from blood. These receptors originate from a young man in good health. Each CDR3 is given with its conserved first and last residue. D genes are given only for firm matches. Clone size is given for some rows only: seen once, a few or many times, or a class if the clone is expanded.

clone_size | d_call | j_call | cdr3_length | v_call | cdr3_aa | cdr3_nt
. | TRBD1 | TRBJ2-2 | 17 | TRBV28 | CASSFRRTGNLAGELFF | TGTGCCAGCAGTTTCCGTCGGACAGGGAATCTCGCCGGGGAGCTGTTTTTT
. | . | TRBJ1-2 | 16 | TRBV7-9 | CASIPTRGASNYGYTF | TGTGCCAGCATTCCAACTAGAGGGGCCTCTAACTATGGCTACACCTTC
once | . | TRBJ2-7 | 16 | TRBV5-6 | CASSLKQGRKSYEQYF | TGTGCCAGCAGCTTAAAACAGGGTCGGAAAAGCTACGAGCAGTACTTC
. | . | TRBJ2-7 | 17 | TRBV7-9 | CASSFAATGTFSYEQYF | TGTGCCAGCAGCTTCGCCGCGACAGGGACTTTCTCCTACGAGCAGTACTTC
. | TRBD1 | TRBJ2-7 | 14 | TRBV6-1 | CASTHGDRGYEQYF | TGTGCCAGCACCCACGGGGACAGGGGCTACGAGCAGTACTTC
. | . | TRBJ2-1 | 15 | TRBV14 | CASSHYGALDNEQFF | TGTGCCAGCAGTCATTACGGGGCTCTCGACAATGAGCAGTTCTTC
. | . | TRBJ2-2 | 16 | TRBV7-8 | CASSPRRVPNTGELFF | TGTGCCAGCAGCCCCCGGAGAGTTCCGAACACCGGGGAGCTGTTTTTT
once | TRBD1 | TRBJ2-3 | 15 | TRBV5-1 | CASSRRQGGTDTQYF | TGCGCCAGCAGCAGACGACAGGGGGGAACAGATACGCAGTATTTT
few | . | TRBJ2-7 | 12 | TRBV2 | CASRGTRYEQYF | TGTGCCAGCAGGGGGACGCGCTACGAGCAGTACTTC
. | . | TRBJ2-6 | 13 | TRBV6-1 | CASRDWTANVLTF | TGTGCCAGCAGGGACTGGACAGCGAACGTCCTGACTTTC
. | . | TRBJ2-7 | 16 | TRBV15 | CATSREGDSSSYEQYF | TGTGCCACCAGCAGAGAGGGGGACTCGAGCTCCTACGAGCAGTACTTC
. | TRBD1 | TRBJ1-4 | 16 | TRBV28 | CASSSRGSGTGEKLFF | TGTGCCAGCAGTTCCAGGGGGAGCGGGACAGGGGAAAAACTGTTTTTT
. | TRBD2 | TRBJ2-7 | 17 | TRBV11-2 | CASSPTSGSRSSYEQYF | TGTGCCAGCAGTCCTACTAGCGGGAGCCGAAGCTCCTACGAGCAGTACTTC
. | . | TRBJ1-1 | 14 | TRBV9 | CASSVGRRGEEAFF | TGTGCCAGCAGCGTAGGGCGGAGGGGCGAGGAAGCTTTCTTT
. | . | TRBJ2-4 | 13 | TRBV18 | CASWELKEDIQYF | TGTGCCAGCTGGGAGTTGAAAGAGGACATTCAGTACTTC
. | . | TRBJ2-7 | 16 | TRBV29-1 | CSVEDGWGAASYEQYF | TGCAGCGTTGAAGATGGCTGGGGGGCAGCTTCCTACGAGCAGTACTTC
. | TRBD2 | TRBJ2-7 | 15 | TRBV9 | CASSVGTSGSYEQYF | TGTGCCAGCAGCGTAGGCACTAGCGGTAGCTACGAGCAGTACTTC
. | TRBD2 | TRBJ2-1 | 15 | TRBV4-1 | CASSQASGSGGEQFF | TGCGCCAGCAGCCAAGCTAGCGGGAGTGGTGGTGAGCAGTTCTTC
. | TRBD2 | TRBJ2-1 | 19 | TRBV4-3 | CASSQDSSGRAGGDNEQFF | TGCGCCAGCAGCCAAGATTCTAGCGGGAGGGCAGGTGGCGACAATGAGCAGTTCTTC
. | TRBD1 | TRBJ1-5 | 15 | TRBV7-9 | CASSQTGGLHQPQHF | TGTGCCAGCAGCCAAACAGGGGGCCTTCATCAGCCCCAGCATTTT
. | . | TRBJ1-5 | 15 | TRBV4-1 | CASSQAGLGNQPQHF | TGCGCCAGCAGCCAAGCGGGTCTGGGGAATCAGCCCCAGCATTTT
. | . | TRBJ2-1 | 16 | TRBV7-8 | CASSLGQSIGGNEQFF | TGTGCCAGCAGCTTAGGGCAGTCAATAGGAGGAAATGAGCAGTTCTTC
few | TRBD1 | TRBJ1-1 | 13 | TRBV29-1 | CSVDRGLNTEAFF | TGCAGCGTGGACAGGGGATTGAACACTGAAGCTTTCTTT
. | TRBD2 | TRBJ2-1 | 16 | TRBV4-1 | CASNPFATSGHNEQFF | TGCGCCAGCAACCCCTTCGCTACTAGCGGACACAATGAGCAGTTCTTC
few | . | TRBJ1-2 | 12 | TRBV6-6 | CASTQGKYGYTF | TGTGCCAGCACTCAGGGGAAGTATGGCTACACCTTC
. | TRBD1 | TRBJ1-2 | 14 | TRBV9 | CASRPGQGVNGYTF | TGTGCCAGCAGGCCGGGACAGGGTGTGAATGGCTACACCTTC
. | TRBD1 | TRBJ2-7 | 15 | TRBV5-6 | CASSAPGQGAYEQYF | TGTGCCAGCAGCGCCCCTGGACAGGGGGCCTACGAGCAGTACTTC
. | . | TRBJ2-1 | 14 | TRBV29-1 | CSALPGSAYNEQFF | TGCAGCGCCCTTCCGGGGTCAGCCTACAATGAGCAGTTCTTC
. | . | TRBJ2-3 | 14 | TRBV28 | CASSQGTGLDTQYF | TGTGCCAGCAGTCAAGGGACGGGTCTGGATACGCAGTATTTT
. | TRBD1 | TRBJ2-7 | 15 | TRBV28 | CASISGTVISYEQYF | TGTGCCAGCATCAGTGGGACAGTTATTTCTTACGAGCAGTACTTC
once | . | TRBJ2-5 | 15 | TRBV4-1 | CASSQGPVPAAAQYF | TGCGCCAGCAGCCAGGGACCGGTCCCCGCAGCGGCCCAGTACTTC
. | . | TRBJ1-1 | 17 | TRBV4-3 | CASSQETGLGLNTEAFF | TGCGCCAGCAGCCAAGAGACAGGACTTGGATTGAACACTGAAGCTTTCTTT
. | TRBD2 | TRBJ2-3 | 16 | TRBV29-1 | CSVVGGWGGSGDTQYF | TGCAGCGTTGTGGGGGGATGGGGCGGGAGTGGAGATACGCAGTATTTT
. | TRBD2 | TRBJ2-4 | 20 | TRBV10-1 | CASSETPGTSGILAKNIQYF | TGCGCCAGCAGTGAGACCCCCGGGACTAGCGGGATACTAGCCAAAAACATTCAGTACTTC
. | . | TRBJ1-5 | 15 | TRBV4-1 | CASSPGTPSNQPQHF | TGCGCCAGCAGCCCGGGGACACCTAGCAATCAGCCCCAGCATTTT
. | . | TRBJ2-1 | 19 | TRBV14 | CASSQDRDGPNYSYNEQFF | TGTGCCAGCAGCCAGGACCGGGACGGTCCCAACTACTCCTACAATGAGCAGTTCTTC
. | TRBD1 | TRBJ2-2 | 16 | TRBV5-1 | CASSWTGGSNTGELFF | TGCGCCAGCAGCTGGACAGGGGGGTCCAACACCGGGGAGCTGTTTTTT
. | . | TRBJ2-7 | 17 | TRBV28 | CASSPTTWVGISYEQYF | TGTGCCAGCAGTCCTACTACCTGGGTCGGGATCTCCTACGAGCAGTACTTC
. | TRBD2 | TRBJ2-1 | 19 | TRBV29-1 | CSVDGTSGMSAKNGDEQFF | TGCAGCGTTGACGGGACTAGCGGGATGTCGGCAAAAAACGGGGATGAGCAGTTCTTC
. | . | TRBJ2-7 | 14 | TRBV7-6 | CASSPNTGSYEQYF | TGTGCCAGCAGCCCAAATACAGGCAGCTACGAGCAGTACTTC
. | . | TRBJ1-2 | 14 | TRBV10-3 | CAISESGTSYGYTF | TGTGCCATCAGTGAGTCCGGGACGTCATATGGCTACACCTTC
. | . | TRBJ2-3 | 17 | TRBV19 | CASSIDPKIGSTDTQYF | TGTGCCAGTAGTATAGATCCCAAAATAGGGAGCACAGATACGCAGTATTTT
. | TRBD2 | TRBJ2-7 | 16 | TRBV7-8 | CASSLGTSGSFYEQYF | TGTGCCAGCAGCCTGGGGACTAGCGGGAGTTTCTACGAGCAGTACTTC
. | . | TRBJ2-1 | 16 | TRBV4-3 | CASSQERDHSYNEQFF | TGCGCCAGCAGCCAAGAACGGGACCATTCCTACAATGAGCAGTTCTTC
. | . | TRBJ2-5 | 20 | TRBV28 | CASNSFHLRQVLGPLETQYF | TGTGCCAGCAACTCTTTCCACCTTCGACAGGTTTTGGGCCCGTTAGAGACCCAGTACTTC